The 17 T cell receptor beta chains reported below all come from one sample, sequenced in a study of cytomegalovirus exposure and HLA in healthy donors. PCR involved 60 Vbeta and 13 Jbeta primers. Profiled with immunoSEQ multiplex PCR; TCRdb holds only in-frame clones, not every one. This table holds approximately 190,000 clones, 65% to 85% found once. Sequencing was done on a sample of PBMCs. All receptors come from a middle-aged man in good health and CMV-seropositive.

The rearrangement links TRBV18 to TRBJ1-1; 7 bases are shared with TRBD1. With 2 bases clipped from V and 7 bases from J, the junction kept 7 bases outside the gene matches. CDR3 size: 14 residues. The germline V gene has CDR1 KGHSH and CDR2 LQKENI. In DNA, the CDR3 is TGTGCCAGCTCACCAATAGAGGGGGCGGGTGAAGCTTTCTTT. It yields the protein CASSPIEGAGEAFF.

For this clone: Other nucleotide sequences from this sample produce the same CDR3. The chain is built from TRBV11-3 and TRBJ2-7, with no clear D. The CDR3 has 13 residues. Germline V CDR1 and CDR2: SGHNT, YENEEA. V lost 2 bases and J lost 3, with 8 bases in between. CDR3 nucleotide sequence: TGTGCCAGCAGCTTATCTGGCAGCTACGAGCAGTACTTC. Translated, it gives CASSLSGSYEQYF.

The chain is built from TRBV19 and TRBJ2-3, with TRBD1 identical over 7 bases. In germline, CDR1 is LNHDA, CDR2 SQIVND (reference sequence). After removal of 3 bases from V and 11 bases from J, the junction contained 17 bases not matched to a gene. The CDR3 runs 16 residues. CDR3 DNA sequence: TGTGCCAGTAGTATGGCCTCTGGACAGGCCGTATTTGTGCAGTATTTT. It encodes CASSMASGQAVFVQYF.

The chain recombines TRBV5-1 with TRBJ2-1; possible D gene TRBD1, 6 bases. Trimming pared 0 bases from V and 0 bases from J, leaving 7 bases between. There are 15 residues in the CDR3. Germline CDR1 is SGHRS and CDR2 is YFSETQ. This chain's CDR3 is CASSLGGRSYNEQFF. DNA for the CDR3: TGCGCCAGCAGCTTGGGGGGGCGCTCCTACAATGAGCAGTTCTTC.

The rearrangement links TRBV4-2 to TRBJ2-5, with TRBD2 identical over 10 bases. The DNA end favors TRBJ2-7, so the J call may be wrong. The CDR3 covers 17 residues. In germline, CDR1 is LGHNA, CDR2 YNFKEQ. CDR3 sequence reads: CASSQDPRTSGSHEQYF. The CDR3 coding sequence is TGTGCCAGCAGCCAAGATCCTAGGACTAGCGGTAGTCACGAGCAGTACTTC.

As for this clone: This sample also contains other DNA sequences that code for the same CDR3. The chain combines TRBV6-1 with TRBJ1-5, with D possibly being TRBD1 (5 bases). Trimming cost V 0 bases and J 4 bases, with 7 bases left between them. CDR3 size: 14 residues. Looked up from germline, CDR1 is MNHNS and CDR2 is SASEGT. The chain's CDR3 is CASSEARGNQPQHF. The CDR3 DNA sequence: TGTGCCAGCAGTGAAGCTCGGGGGAATCAGCCCCAGCATTTT.

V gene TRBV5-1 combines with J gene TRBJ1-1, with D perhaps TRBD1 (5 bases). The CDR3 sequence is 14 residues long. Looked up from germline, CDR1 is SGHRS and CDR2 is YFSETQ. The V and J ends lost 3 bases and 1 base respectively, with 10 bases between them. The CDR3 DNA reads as TGCGCCAGCAGCTCCTCAGGGCGGAACACTGAAGCTTTCTTT. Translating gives CASSSSGRNTEAFF.

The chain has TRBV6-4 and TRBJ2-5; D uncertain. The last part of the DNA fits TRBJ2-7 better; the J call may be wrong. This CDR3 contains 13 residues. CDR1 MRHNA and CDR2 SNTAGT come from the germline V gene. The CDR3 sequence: CASSDSLSYEQYF. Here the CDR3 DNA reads TGTGCCAGCAGTGACTCGTTAAGCTACGAGCAGTACTTC.

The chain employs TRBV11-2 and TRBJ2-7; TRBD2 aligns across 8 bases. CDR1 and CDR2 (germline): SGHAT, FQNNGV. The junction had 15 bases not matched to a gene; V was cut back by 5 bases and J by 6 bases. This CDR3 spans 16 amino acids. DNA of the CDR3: TGTGCCAGCAGCGCGCAAGGGACGGGAGGGCCGTTCGAGCAGTACTTC. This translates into CASSAQGTGGPFEQYF.

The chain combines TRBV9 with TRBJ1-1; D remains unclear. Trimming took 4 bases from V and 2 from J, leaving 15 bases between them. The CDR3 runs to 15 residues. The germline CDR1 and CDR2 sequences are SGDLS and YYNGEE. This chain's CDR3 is CASSPVGGFNTEAFF. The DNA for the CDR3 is TGTGCCAGCAGCCCAGTGGGAGGGTTCAACACTGAAGCTTTCTTT.

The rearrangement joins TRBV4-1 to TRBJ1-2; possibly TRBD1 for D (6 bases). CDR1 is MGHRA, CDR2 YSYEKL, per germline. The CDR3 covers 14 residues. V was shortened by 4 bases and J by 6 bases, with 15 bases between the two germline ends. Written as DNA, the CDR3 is TGCGCCAGCAGCCCCCCCCGGGGGGCAAATGGCTACACCTTC. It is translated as CASSPPRGANGYTF.

The CDR3 region has the DNA TGTGCCAGCAGCTCCAGCGGACTAGCGGGAGGTGAGCAGTTCTTC. Translated: CASSSSGLAGGEQFF. The chain recombines TRBV11-1 with TRBJ2-1; 14 bases align to TRBD2. V shed 4 bases and J 9 bases; nucleotides not matched to a gene: 5. Germline CDR1 SGHAT, CDR2 FQDESV (reference sequence). CDR3 size: 15 residues. Using reference TRBV11-1 and TRBJ2-1 for the parts outside the CDR3, the full variable domain is EAEVAQSPRYKITEKSQAVAFWCDPISGHATLYWYRQILGQGPELLVQFQDESVVDDSQLPKDRFSAERLKGVDSTLKIQPAELGDSAMYLCASSSSGLAGGEQFFGPGTRLTVL.

The CDR3 sequence: CASSLGHSYEQYF. DNA of the CDR3: TGTGCCAGCAGCTTGGGGCATTCTTACGAGCAGTACTTC. The chain links TRBV5-6 to TRBJ2-7; the D is unclear. CDR1 is SGHDT, CDR2 YYEEEE, per germline. The CDR3 is 13 amino acids. Trimming took 0 bases from V and 4 from J, leaving 8 bases between them. Full variable domain (remainder filled in from reference TRBV5-6 and TRBJ2-7): DAGVTQSPTHLIKTRGQQVTLRCSPKSGHDTVSWYQQALGQGPQFIFQYYEEEERQRGNFPDRFSGHQFPNYSSELNVNALLLGDSALYLCASSLGHSYEQYFGPGTRLTVT.

The DNA for the CDR3 is TGTGCCAGCAGCCGATCTAGCGGGACTTTCTCCTACGAGCAGTACTTC. Its translation is CASSRSSGTFSYEQYF. The gene calls are TRBV5-4 and TRBJ2-7, with 9 bases identical to TRBD2. The CDR3 runs to 16 residues. Germline V CDR1 and CDR2: SGHNT, YYREEE (reference sequence). V shed 4 bases, J shed 0 bases, and the junction held 8 bases outside the gene matches.

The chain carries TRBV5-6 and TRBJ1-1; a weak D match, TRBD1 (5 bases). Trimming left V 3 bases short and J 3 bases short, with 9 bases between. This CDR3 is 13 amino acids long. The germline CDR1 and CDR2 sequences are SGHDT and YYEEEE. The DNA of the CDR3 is TGTGCCAGCAGCTCCGACAGCCACACTGAAGCTTTCTTT. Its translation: CASSSDSHTEAFF.

The CDR3 DNA is TGCGCCAGCAGCGAATATCCCCGGGAGGCCTACGAGCAGTACTTC. Its protein is CASSEYPREAYEQYF. J is TRBJ2-7 and V is TRBV5-1; 7 bases are shared with TRBD2. V dropped 4 bases and J dropped 2; count of bases not matched to a gene: 9. Germline V gene lookup returns CDR1 SGHRS and CDR2 YFSETQ. The CDR3 loop spans 15 amino acids.

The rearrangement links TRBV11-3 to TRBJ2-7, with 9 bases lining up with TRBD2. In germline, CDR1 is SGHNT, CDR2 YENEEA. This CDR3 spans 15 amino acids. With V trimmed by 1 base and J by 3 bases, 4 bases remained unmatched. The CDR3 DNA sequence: TGTGCCAGCAGCTTAGTACCTAGCGGGATCTACGAGCAGTACTTC. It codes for CASSLVPSGIYEQYF.